These 21 T cell receptor beta chains originate from one sample sequenced in a study of T cell repertoires in cytomegalovirus infection. TCRdb reprocessed the reads via MiXCR and lists one record per CDR3 protein. The table records about 360,000 distinct CDR3 sequences, about a third of them present only once. These TCRs' antigens remain unknown. This specimen consisted of cultured PBMCs, obtained from culture after CMV antigen stimulation. Receptors originate from a human donor in good health (CMV status not recorded). Some clones in this sample may be carry-over from other donors' samples.

Many counts were recorded for this clonotype. CDR3 protein: CASSLTSGARNTEAFF. The CDR3 DNA reads as TGTGCCAGCAGCCTCACATCGGGGGCCCGGAACACTGAAGCTTTCTTT. This chain links TRBV7-2 with TRBJ1-1; D is possibly TRBD1 (6 bases). This CDR3 spans 16 amino acids. The germline gives CDR1 SGHTA, CDR2 FQGNSA. V was pared by 5 bases and J by 1 base, with 17 bases between.

This clonotype was counted only a few times. V is TRBV20-1 and J is TRBJ2-3; the D gene is possibly TRBD1 (6 bases). This CDR3 has 13 residues. Germline CDR1 is DFQATT and CDR2 is SNEGSKA (reference sequence). The CDR3 region is CRVTGFSTDTQYF. CDR3 coding DNA: TGCAGGGTTACAGGGTTTAGCACAGATACGCAGTATTTT.

The V gene is TRBV6-6, the J gene TRBJ1-6; D gene uncertain. Germline CDR1 reads MNHNY; CDR2 reads SVGAGI (reference sequence). Trimming removed 8 bases at V and 14 bases at J, with 19 bases between. The CDR3 loop spans 13 amino acids. DNA of the CDR3: TGTGCCAGCTTCGACTCCGACGGGCAGGCCCTCCACTTT. Amino acids: CASFDSDGQALHF.

This clonotype was seen a few times. V gene TRBV5-1 combines with J gene TRBJ1-4; 8 bases agree with TRBD1. The germline V gene has CDR1 SGHRS and CDR2 YFSETQ. The CDR3 runs to 14 residues. With V trimmed by 4 bases and J by 8 bases, 7 bases remained unmatched. The CDR3 nucleotides read TGCGCCAGCAGCCGGGACAGGATCAAGGAAAAACTGTTTTTT. It specifies CASSRDRIKEKLFF.

This clonotype was seen a few times. The rearrangement links TRBV28 to TRBJ2-1; 7 nucleotides line up with TRBD2. The CDR3 sequence is 14 residues long. CDR1 is MDHEN and CDR2 is SYDVKM in the germline V gene. The J segment lost 8 bases and the V segment lost 2 bases, leaving 6 bases of the junction unmatched. The CDR3 reads CASSLETSNDEQFF. The CDR3 bases are TGTGCCAGCAGTTTAGAGACTAGCAACGATGAGCAGTTCTTC.

V gene TRBV28 combines with J gene TRBJ2-7, with 9 positions matching TRBD1. Germline CDR1 reads MDHEN; CDR2 reads SYDVKM. The CDR3 is 14 amino acids. With V trimmed by 2 bases and J by 7 bases, 6 bases remained unmatched. The CDR3 bases are TGTGCCAGCAGTTTAGTACAGGGGGCTAATGAGCAGTACTTC. As protein: CASSLVQGANEQYF. The full variable domain, with the rest looked up from reference TRBV28 and TRBJ2-7, is DVKVTQSSRYLVKRTGEKVFLECVQDMDHENMFWYRQDPGLGLRLIYFSYDVKMKEKGDIPEGYSVSREKKERFSLILESASTNQTSMYLCASSLVQGANEQYFGPGTRLTVT.

This clonotype was detected once. In nucleotides, the CDR3 is TGTGCCAGCAGGAACGTTGGGTTTGCCTACGAGCAGTACTTC. Amino acid sequence: CASRNVGFAYEQYF. The rearrangement links TRBV6-2 or TRBV6-3 to TRBJ2-7; D remains ambiguous. This CDR3 spans 14 amino acids. CDR1 is MNHEY and CDR2 is SVGEGT in the germline V gene. The germline V and J ends were trimmed by 6 bases and 2 bases, with 14 bases remaining between them.

The table lists this clonotype with a few counts. The chain joins TRBV6-6 to TRBJ1-3; 7 positions match TRBD1. J lost 3 bases, V lost 4 bases, and 15 bases had no gene match. Per the germline V gene, CDR1 is MNHNY and CDR2 is SVGAGI (reference sequence). The CDR3 loop spans 18 amino acids. The CDR3 DNA sequence: TGTGCCAGCAGTTCCCCCCCATGGCAGGGGGTAGATGGAAACACCATATATTTT. Translated: CASSSPPWQGVDGNTIYF.

The chain uses TRBV28 and TRBJ2-7; the match to TRBD2 covers 8 bases. The CDR3 spans 14 residues. Germline CDR1 MDHEN, CDR2 SYDVKM. Trimming took 1 base from V and 4 from J; bases not matched to a gene: 3. DNA for the CDR3: TGTGCCAGCAGTTTATACGGGAGGGCTTACGAGCAGTACTTC. It yields the protein CASSLYGRAYEQYF.

This clonotype was recorded once. The chain combines TRBV10-2 with TRBJ1-1, with unresolved D. V dropped 5 bases and J dropped 11 bases, with 15 bases sitting between them. CDR1 and CDR2 from the germline V gene are WSHSY and SAAADI. This CDR3 has 12 amino acids. Here the CDR3 DNA reads TGCGCCAGCAGTCAGGACCCATCGCGTGCTTTCTTT. As protein: CASSQDPSRAFF.

V usage is TRBV2 and J usage is TRBJ1-5; the D is unclear. Germline V gives CDR1 SNHLY, CDR2 FYNNEI. This CDR3 comprises 16 residues. Trimming left V 4 bases short and J 1 base short, with 14 bases between. The chain's CDR3 is CASSARTVRSNQPQHF. The CDR3 bases are TGTGCCAGCAGTGCCCGGACTGTGAGAAGCAATCAGCCCCAGCATTTT. The full variable domain, with the rest looked up from reference TRBV2 and TRBJ1-5, is EPEVTQTPSHQVTQMGQEVILRCVPISNHLYFYWYRQILGQKVEFLVSFYNNEISEKSEIFDDQFSVERPDGSNFTLKIRSTKLEDSAMYFCASSARTVRSNQPQHFGDGTRLSIL.

This chain joins TRBV7-6 and TRBJ2-1; TRBD2 matches at 10 bases. The length of the CDR3 is 16 residues. Germline V gene lookup returns CDR1 SGHVS and CDR2 FNYEAQ. The J segment lost 4 bases and the V segment lost 5 bases, leaving 8 bases of the junction unmatched. The CDR3 loop reads CASSRLAGSAYNEQFF. In nucleotides, the CDR3 is TGTGCCAGCAGCCGACTAGCGGGTAGTGCGTACAATGAGCAGTTCTTC.

This clonotype has only a few counts. V is TRBV7-9 and J is TRBJ2-7; TRBD2 aligns across 7 bases. The V segment lost 5 bases and the J segment 4 bases; nucleotides outside the gene matches: 11. The CDR3 has 15 amino acids. The germline CDR1 and CDR2 sequences are SEHNR and FQNEAQ (reference sequence). CDR3: CASSPGGGIRYEQYF. CDR3 coding DNA: TGTGCCAGCAGCCCGGGCGGGGGAATAAGGTACGAGCAGTACTTC. The full variable domain, with the rest looked up from reference TRBV7-9 and TRBJ2-7, is DTGVSQNPRHKITKRGQNVTFRCDPISEHNRLYWYRQTLGQGPEFLTYFQNEAQLEKSRLLSDRFSAERPKGSFSTLEIQRTEQGDSAMYLCASSPGGGIRYEQYFGPGTRLTVT.

The CDR3 spells CASSVGANTEAFF. The CDR3 nucleotides read TGTGCCAGCAGTGTGGGAGCGAACACTGAAGCTTTCTTT. The chain couples TRBV6-4 to TRBJ1-1, with unresolved D. There are 13 residues in the CDR3. The germline gives CDR1 MRHNA, CDR2 SNTAGT. Trimming shortened V by 4 bases and J by 1 base, and 7 bases separated the two germline ends.

This clonotype was recorded a few times. The chain joins TRBV7-6 to TRBJ1-1, with 7 bases that match TRBD1. Germline V gene lookup returns CDR1 SGHVS and CDR2 FNYEAQ. The J segment lost 5 bases and the V segment lost 4 bases, leaving 4 bases of the junction unmatched. The CDR3 runs to 13 residues. CDR3 DNA: TGTGCCAGCAGCTCCAGGGGGGGGACTGAAGCTTTCTTT. It translates to CASSSRGGTEAFF.

V is TRBV11-2 and J is TRBJ2-3; D possibly matches TRBD1 or TRBD2 (5 bases each). Germline-derived CDR1 and CDR2 are SGHAT and FQNNGV. This CDR3 is 12 amino acids long. Trimming took 3 bases from V and 7 from J, leaving 8 bases between them. The CDR3 DNA is TGTGCCAGCAGCTTTGGGACCAATACGCAGTATTTT. Its translation is CASSFGTNTQYF.

The chain couples TRBV5-1 to TRBJ2-7; the D gene is possibly TRBD1 (6 bases). V was trimmed by 4 bases and J by 2 bases, leaving 13 bases between them. Germline V lookup: CDR1 SGHRS, CDR2 YFSETQ. This CDR3 contains 14 residues. In DNA form, the CDR3 reads TGCGCCAGCAGCCCCCCGGGACAACCCTACGAGCAGTACTTC. Its protein is CASSPPGQPYEQYF.

The J gene is TRBJ1-2, the V gene TRBV29-1; D is undetermined. Trimming removed 0 bases from V and 5 bases from J, with 16 bases in between. The CDR3 has 15 amino acids. From germline, CDR1 is SQVTM and CDR2 ANQGSEA. CDR3 DNA sequence: TGCAGCGTTGAAGACGTCGGAGCCCTGCGGTATGGCTACACCTTC. It codes for CSVEDVGALRYGYTF.

This clonotype was seen more than once but under ten times. The chain joins TRBV5-1 to TRBJ2-1; 10 nucleotides agree with TRBD2. The germline V gene has CDR1 SGHRS and CDR2 YFSETQ. CDR3 length: 18 amino acids. Trimming took 6 bases from V and 0 from J; bases not matched to a gene: 12. As DNA, the CDR3 is TGCGCCAGCACCCCGGGACTAGCGACGCCAAGCTCCTACAATGAGCAGTTCTTC. Translation: CASTPGLATPSSYNEQFF.

This clonotype turned up a few times. This sequence joins TRBV4-2 and TRBJ2-3; the D call may be TRBD1 or TRBD2 (6 bases each). Germline CDR1 LGHNA, CDR2 YNFKEQ. V gave up 4 bases and J gave up 2 bases, with 22 bases separating them. The CDR3 is 18 amino acids. The CDR3 here is CASSPRSGGTGATDTQYF. CDR3 in DNA: TGTGCCAGCAGCCCAAGAAGTGGGGGGACGGGGGCCACAGATACGCAGTATTTT.

This clonotype was observed a few times. The CDR3 nucleotides read TGCAGTGCTAGAGGGGGACTAGCGGTCACAGATACGCAGTATTTT. Its translation is CSARGGLAVTDTQYF. V and J are TRBV20-1 and TRBJ2-3; 11 nucleotides agree with TRBD2. CDR3 length equals 15 residues. Germline CDR1 and CDR2: DFQATT and SNEGSKA (reference sequence). V dropped 1 base and J dropped 2; count of bases not matched to a gene: 2.